These 6 T cell receptor beta chains share one sample of origin, sequenced in a study of graft-versus-host responses after intestinal transplantation. These TCRs' antigens remain unknown. Sequencing used immunoSEQ multiplex PCR; TCRdb keeps in-frame clones, though not all of them. Found here are under 100,000 clones, over 85% of them singletons; the top ten hold 0.95% to 1.3%. The specimen comprised unstimulated CD8+ T cells sorted from spleen or lymph node cells, sampled before transplant. All receptors derive from a human donor who was the organ donor for an intestinal transplant.

The rearrangement uses TRBV19 and TRBJ2-1, with D possibly being TRBD2 (5 bases). CDR3 length: 15 amino acids. Germline V gives CDR1 LNHDA, CDR2 SQIVND (reference sequence). Deletions cut 3 bases from V and 7 bases from J, with 16 bases between. In DNA form, the CDR3 reads TGTGCCAGTAGTATCGGGCGGGCCTTTCTGAATGAGCAGTTCTTC. Translated: CASSIGRAFLNEQFF.

The chain links TRBV20-1 to TRBJ2-2; D gene unclear. Trimming cost V 3 bases and J 9 bases, with 8 bases left between them. The CDR3 runs 11 residues. CDR1 is DFQATT and CDR2 is SNEGSKA in the germline V gene (reference sequence). CDR3 nucleotides: TGCAGTGCTAGCCCTGGCCGGGAGCTGTTTTTT. This codes for CSASPGRELFF.

This clone was picked up one time. The genes are TRBV27 and TRBJ2-6; TRBD2 matches 7 bases. J lost 1 base, V lost 4 bases, and 13 bases had no gene match. Germline CDR1 is MNHEY and CDR2 is SMNVEV (reference sequence). This CDR3 has 19 residues. The CDR3 DNA is TGTGCCAGCAGTTCCCAAACTAGCGTCGTGCCATCTGGGGCCAACGTCCTGACTTTC. The encoded protein is CASSSQTSVVPSGANVLTF.

The V call is TRBV7-6, the J call TRBJ1-5; no firm D call. Germline V gives CDR1 SGHVS, CDR2 FNYEAQ. V was pared by 1 base and J by 2 bases, with 9 bases between. This CDR3 contains 15 residues. The CDR3 region is CASSLGAGRNQPQHF. The CDR3 DNA is TGTGCCAGCAGCTTAGGTGCAGGCCGCAATCAGCCCCAGCATTTT. Based on the CDR3 plus reference TRBV7-6 and TRBJ1-5, the full variable domain is GAGVSQSPRYKVTKRGQDVALRCDPISGHVSLYWYRQALGQGPEFLTYFNYEAQQDKSGLPNDRFSAERPEGSISTLTIQRTEQRDSAMYRCASSLGAGRNQPQHFGDGTRLSIL.

The rearrangement joins TRBV25-1 to TRBJ1-2; 8 nucleotides line up with TRBD1. The V and J ends lost 6 bases and 2 bases, in that order; junction bases with no gene match: 2. CDR1 MGHDK and CDR2 SYGVNS come from the germline V gene. The CDR3 runs to 13 residues. In nucleotides, the CDR3 is TGTGCCAGCAGCAGGGGGCGAAACTATGGCTACACCTTC. Translation: CASSRGRNYGYTF.

The sample holds a few counts of this clone. This specimen includes other DNA sequences encoding the same CDR3. V is TRBV6-1 and J is TRBJ1-1; tentatively, D is TRBD1 (6 bases). Germline values: CDR1 MNHNS, CDR2 SASEGT. V was clipped by 6 bases and J by 1 base, with 6 bases between them. The CDR3 extends over 12 amino acids. CDR3 sequence: CASRQGNTEAFF. CDR3 DNA: TGTGCCAGCAGACAGGGGAACACTGAAGCTTTCTTT.